A selection of T cell receptor beta chains follows, all from one sample in a study of T cell repertoires in cytomegalovirus infection. One entry per CDR3 protein, called by TCRdb with MiXCR from the reads. The sample has a few hundred thousand distinct CDR3 sequences, 18% seen once. The specimen sequenced was PBMCs. These receptors all stem from a human donor in good health (CMV status not recorded). Some clones in this sample may be carry-over from other donors' samples. Each CDR3 is given with its conserved first and last residue. A D gene is named only where the DNA matches it firmly. Size tells how often a clone was seen (once, few, many) or the class of an expanded clone, and some rows leave it out.

D	length	size	V	J	DNA	CDR3
TRBD1	13	many	TRBV7-7	TRBJ1-3	TGTGCCAGCAGCCCGACAGGGGGTAACACCATATATTTT	CASSPTGGNTIYF
-	16	many	TRBV19	TRBJ1-4	TGTGCCAGTAGTATTTCCGCCAGTGCCCAGCTGGAAAAACTGTTTTTT	CASSISASAQLEKLFF
TRBD2	16	few	TRBV4-2	TRBJ2-5	TGTGCCAGCAGCCTCCATCCAGCGGGGGGGCAAGAGACCCAGTACTTC	CASSLHPAGGQETQYF
-	14	few	TRBV6-5	TRBJ2-2	TGTGCCAGCAGCCGAGATTTAGTTACCGGGGAGCTGTTTTTT	CASSRDLVTGELFF
TRBD1	15	many	TRBV7-2	TRBJ2-3	TGTGCCAGCAGCTCAAGACAGGGACGGACAGATACGCAGTATTTT	CASSSRQGRTDTQYF
-	13	few	TRBV20-1	TRBJ2-7	TGCAGTGCTAGGGCGGTCACTGAAAGCGAGCAGTACTTC	CSARAVTESEQYF
TRBD1	17	few	TRBV7-2	TRBJ1-5	TGTGCCAGCAGCGCAACAGCCGGGACAGGGGGGAGTCAGCCCCAGCATTTT	CASSATAGTGGSQPQHF
-	14	few	TRBV7-9	TRBJ2-5	TGTGCCAGTCACTCGGCGGGGGCCTCGGAGACCCAGTACTTC	CASHSAGASETQYF
TRBD2	16	many	TRBV11-2	TRBJ2-7	TGTGCCAGCAGCTTAGCCGGGACTACCTCTCCCTACGAGCAGTACTTC	CASSLAGTTSPYEQYF
TRBD1	13	-	TRBV7-6	TRBJ1-2	TGTGCCAGCAGCCAAGACAGGGCTGGAGGCTACACCTTC	CASSQDRAGGYTF
-	13	-	TRBV10-3	TRBJ1-6	TGTGCCATCAGTGAGTCGGAGGGGTTTACCCTCCACTTT	CAISESEGFTLHF
TRBD1	20	few	TRBV19	TRBJ1-6	TGTGCCAGTAGTCCTCAGGTGGTTGAGGACAGGTTTACTCTCTATTCACCCCTCCACTTT	CASSPQVVEDRFTLYSPLHF
TRBD1	14	many	TRBV6-1	TRBJ2-1	TGTGCCAGCAGGGGGACAGGGGGCTTCAATGAGCAGTTCTTC	CASRGTGGFNEQFF
-	13	-	TRBV19	TRBJ1-1	TGTGCCAGTTGTATGGGGGGCTACACTGAAGCTTTCTTT	CASCMGGYTEAFF
-	14	few	TRBV27	TRBJ1-1	TGTGCCAGCCTCCCGCAGGGCCTGAACACTGAAGCTTTCTTT	CASLPQGLNTEAFF
TRBD2	14	few	TRBV5-4	TRBJ2-1	TGTGCCAGCAGCTTTAACGGGAGGACCGATGAGCAGTTCTTC	CASSFNGRTDEQFF